Each of the 22 T cell receptor beta chains below was sequenced from the same sample in a study of blood T cell repertoires in COVID-19. TCRdb's copy holds only in-frame clones and misses some; the assay was immunoSEQ multiplex PCR. This table holds 490,000 or so clones, approximately 88% found once. Sequencing was done on a sample of PBMCs or T cells enriched from blood (not recorded which). The receptor source for this set is a woman between 40 and 50 years old who had recovered from COVID-19.

V usage is TRBV10-3 and J usage is TRBJ1-3; D is undetermined. This CDR3 comprises 14 residues. Germline V gives CDR1 ENHRY, CDR2 SYGVKD. Trimming took off 10 bases at V and 0 bases at J, with 13 bases between the two ends. CDR3 coding DNA: TGTGCCACGGGAGTCGCCAGCTCTGGAAACACCATATATTTT. Amino acid sequence: CATGVASSGNTIYF.

The J gene is TRBJ2-1, the V gene TRBV29-1, with a weak D call TRBD2 (6 bases). Germline-derived CDR1 and CDR2 are SQVTM and ANQGSEA. The CDR3 runs 12 residues. Trimming shortened V by 1 base and J by 9 bases, and 10 bases separated the two germline ends. The CDR3 nucleotides are TGCAGCGTTGAAGCCGGAGGGCCTGAGCAGTTCTTC. Its protein product is CSVEAGGPEQFF.

V usage is TRBV24-1 and J usage is TRBJ2-1; D call uncertain. This CDR3 has 14 residues. Germline loops: CDR1 KGHDR, CDR2 SFDVKD. Between the trimmed V and J ends, which lost 4 bases and 8 bases, there was a span of 14 bases. CDR3 loop: CATSDHTPEDEQFF. The DNA of the CDR3 is TGTGCCACCAGTGACCACACGCCAGAGGATGAGCAGTTCTTC.

The V and J genes are TRBV7-6 and TRBJ2-7; 7 bases are a match to TRBD2. The CDR3 totals 16 residues. Per germline, CDR1 SGHVS and CDR2 FNYEAQ. With 1 base clipped from V and 2 bases from J, the junction kept 8 bases outside the gene matches. CDR3 in amino acids: CASSLVQRGSPYEQYF. CDR3 DNA sequence: TGTGCCAGCAGCTTAGTACAGCGGGGCTCCCCCTACGAGCAGTACTTC.

This chain connects TRBV7-2 to TRBJ1-1; D remains ambiguous. The CDR3 is 14 residues long. Germline CDR1 reads SGHTA; CDR2 reads FQGNSA. Trimming cost V 4 bases and J 1 base, with 10 bases left between them. The CDR3 DNA is TGTGCCAGCAGCTCTGTTCGGGAGAACACTGAAGCTTTCTTT. Translating it yields CASSSVRENTEAFF.

This clone was observed a handful of times. J is TRBJ1-1 and V is TRBV5-5; 10 bases match TRBD1. The CDR3 totals 16 residues. Germline V gives CDR1 SGHKS, CDR2 YYEKEE (reference sequence). Unmatched junction bases numbered 6, after V lost 4 bases and J lost 0 bases. CDR3 region: CASSPMDRGMNTEAFF. DNA of the CDR3: TGTGCCAGCAGCCCCATGGACAGGGGGATGAACACTGAAGCTTTCTTT.

The chain joins TRBV10-3 to TRBJ2-7; possibly TRBD2 for D (6 bases). Trimming shortened V by 6 bases and J by 3 bases, and 9 bases separated the two germline ends. The germline V gene encodes CDR1 ENHRY and CDR2 SYGVKD. The CDR3 consists of 12 residues. In DNA, the CDR3 is TGTGCCATCAGGTCGGAGGGCTACGAGCAGTACTTC. Translating gives CAIRSEGYEQYF.

This rearrangement joins TRBV7-9 to TRBJ2-1, with 9 bases identical to TRBD2. The CDR3 is made up of 17 amino acids. After removal of 4 bases from V and 8 bases from J, the junction contained 15 bases not matched to a gene. CDR1 is SEHNR and CDR2 is FQNEAQ in the germline V gene (reference sequence). CDR3 DNA: TGTGCCAGCAGCTCCAGGACTAGCGAAACGGTTAGCGATGAGCAGTTCTTC. It is translated as CASSSRTSETVSDEQFF.

V usage is TRBV6-5 and J usage is TRBJ2-5; the D gene is possibly TRBD2 (6 bases). The V end was cut by 9 bases, the J end by 5 bases, with 10 bases between. Germline values: CDR1 MNHEY, CDR2 SVGAGI. The CDR3 has 11 amino acids. CDR3 protein: CASWGDETQYF. CDR3 nucleotides: TGTGCCAGTTGGGGGGATGAGACCCAGTACTTC.

The chain is built from TRBV6-4 and TRBJ1-1, with D perhaps TRBD1 (5 bases). Trimming took 3 bases from V and 11 from J, leaving 16 bases between them. The CDR3 is 13 amino acids. Germline CDR1 reads MRHNA; CDR2 reads SNTAGT. CDR3 protein: CASSESTRGGAFF. CDR3 nucleotides: TGTGCCAGCAGTGAGTCGACTCGCGGGGGGGCTTTCTTT.

The chain combines TRBV11-3 with TRBJ1-2, with D unresolved. In germline, CDR1 is SGHNT, CDR2 YENEEA. Deletions cut 4 bases from V and 8 bases from J, with 17 bases between. The CDR3 runs to 14 residues. DNA of the CDR3: TGTGCCAGCAGCTATTCTCCTCCCGCGGGGGGCTACACCTTC. This sequence encodes CASSYSPPAGGYTF.

The CDR3 protein is CASSLGGQGEEQYF. The CDR3 region has the DNA TGTGCCAGCAGCTTAGGGGGACAGGGGGAAGAGCAGTACTTC. This chain uses TRBV7-8 with TRBJ2-7; 11 positions agree with TRBD1. The V and J ends lost 1 base and 7 bases, in that order; junction bases with no gene match: 3. Germline loops: CDR1 SGHVS, CDR2 FQNEAQ. This CDR3 has 14 residues.

In regard to this clone: The junction shows a germline mismatch at one end, possibly a read error. The genes are TRBV6-1 and TRBJ2-2, with TRBD2 matching over 16 bases. The CDR3 spans 20 residues. Germline lookup yields CDR1 MNHNS and CDR2 SASEGT. The CDR3 sequence is CASSKAGTSGRAYNTGELFF. The CDR3 nucleotides read TGTGCCAGCAGTAAAGCCGGGACTAGCGGGAGGGCCTATAACACCGGGGAGCTGTTTTTT.

V and J are TRBV6-2 or TRBV6-3 and TRBJ2-7, with 9 bases identical to TRBD1. Germline-derived CDR1 and CDR2 are MNHEY and SVGEGT. Trimming took 6 bases from V and 4 from J; bases not matched to a gene: 7. CDR3 length: 14 residues. As DNA, the CDR3 is TGTGCCAGCAGCCATACAGGGGGCAAATACGAGCAGTACTTC. Its protein product is CASSHTGGKYEQYF.

Only a few counts were recorded for this clone. The chain uses TRBV7-8 and TRBJ2-1, with TRBD2 identical over 9 bases. CDR1 is SGHVS, CDR2 FQNEAQ, per germline. Trimming removed 3 bases from V and 4 bases from J; junction bases left unmatched: 10. The CDR3 covers 17 residues. CDR3 in amino acids: CASSLALLAGLYNEQFF. CDR3 DNA sequence: TGTGCCAGCAGCTTGGCGTTGCTAGCGGGGCTTTACAATGAGCAGTTCTTC.

On this clone itself: In the same sample, other DNA sequences code for this CDR3. The CDR3 nucleotides are TGTGCCAGTAGTATAGGGGGGCGGGAGACCCAGTACTTC. Its protein product is CASSIGGRETQYF. The chain recombines TRBV19 with TRBJ2-5, with a tentative D call TRBD1 (6 bases). The V end lost 1 base, the J end lost 5 bases, and 8 bases lay between the germline ends. Germline-derived CDR1 and CDR2 are LNHDA and SQIVND (reference sequence). This CDR3 is 13 amino acids long.

V gene TRBV7-2 combines with J gene TRBJ1-5, with D possibly TRBD1 on 5 matching bases. Germline V gene data show CDR1 as SGHTA and CDR2 as FQGNSA. Trimming stripped 5 bases from V and 6 bases from J, with 11 bases between. The CDR3 totals 13 residues. Here the CDR3 DNA reads TGTGCCAGCAGCCCGGGGGAGTTTCAGCCCCAGCATTTT. Its translation is CASSPGEFQPQHF.

The chain employs TRBV15 and TRBJ2-5; 9 nucleotides line up with TRBD2. The CDR3 runs to 15 residues. V was clipped by 2 bases and J by 5 bases; unmatched bases: 6. Germline-derived CDR1 and CDR2 are LNHNV and YYDKDF (reference sequence). The CDR3 coding sequence is TGTGCCACCAGCAGACCTAGCGGGATCAGGGAGACCCAGTACTTC. Protein: CATSRPSGIRETQYF.

The chain joins TRBV7-2 to TRBJ2-7; the D gene is possibly TRBD2 (5 bases). Germline loops: CDR1 SGHTA, CDR2 FQGNSA. V was clipped by 5 bases and J by 1 base, with 15 bases between them. The CDR3 is made up of 15 amino acids. The CDR3 sequence is CASSPPGIRSYEQYF. The CDR3 region has the DNA TGTGCCAGCAGCCCCCCGGGGATCCGATCCTACGAGCAGTACTTC.

The V and J genes are TRBV4-2 and TRBJ2-4, with D perhaps TRBD2 (7 bases). V was shortened by 5 bases and J by 0 bases, with 23 bases between the two germline ends. Germline V gives CDR1 LGHNA, CDR2 YNFKEQ. The CDR3 runs to 19 residues. The DNA of the CDR3 is TGTGCCAGCAGCGAGGGGGGGCTAGCGGAGAGACTAGCCAAAAACATTCAGTACTTC. This translates into CASSEGGLAERLAKNIQYF.

V is TRBV6-6 and J is TRBJ2-7; 13 positions match TRBD2. From germline, CDR1 is MNHNY and CDR2 SVGAGI (reference sequence). V shed 5 bases, J shed 2 bases, and the junction held 15 bases outside the gene matches. The length of the CDR3 is 19 residues. CDR3 sequence reads: CASSPSGPTSGRATYEQYF. CDR3 DNA sequence: TGTGCCAGCAGTCCGTCGGGACCAACTAGCGGGAGGGCAACCTACGAGCAGTACTTC.

V usage is TRBV18 and J usage is TRBJ1-1; 7 nucleotides align to TRBD1. V lost 6 bases, J lost 8 bases, and 9 bases stayed unmatched. CDR3 length: 13 residues. Germline loops: CDR1 KGHSH, CDR2 LQKENI. CDR3 DNA sequence: TGTGCCAGCTCCGACCGGAGGGACAGAGAAGCTTTCTTT. Protein sequence: CASSDRRDREAFF.